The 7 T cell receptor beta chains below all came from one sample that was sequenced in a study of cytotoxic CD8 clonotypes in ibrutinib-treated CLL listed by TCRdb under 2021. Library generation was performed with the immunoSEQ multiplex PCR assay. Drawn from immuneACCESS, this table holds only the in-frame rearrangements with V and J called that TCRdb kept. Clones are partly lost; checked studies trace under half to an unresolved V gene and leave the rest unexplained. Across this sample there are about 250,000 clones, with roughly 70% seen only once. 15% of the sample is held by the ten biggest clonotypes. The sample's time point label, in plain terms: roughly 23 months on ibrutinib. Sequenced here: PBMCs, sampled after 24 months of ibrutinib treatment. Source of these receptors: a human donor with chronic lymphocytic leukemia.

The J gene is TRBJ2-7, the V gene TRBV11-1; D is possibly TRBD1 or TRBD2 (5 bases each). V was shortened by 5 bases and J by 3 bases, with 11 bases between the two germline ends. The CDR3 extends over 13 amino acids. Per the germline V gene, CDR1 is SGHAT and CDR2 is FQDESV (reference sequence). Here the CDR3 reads CASSRPGSYEQYF. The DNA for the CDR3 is TGTGCCAGCAGCCGACCAGGGAGCTACGAGCAGTACTTC.

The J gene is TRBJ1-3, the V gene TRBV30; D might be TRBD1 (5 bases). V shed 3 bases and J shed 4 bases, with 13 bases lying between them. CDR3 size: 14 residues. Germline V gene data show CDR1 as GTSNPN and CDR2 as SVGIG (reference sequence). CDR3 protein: CAWSVGGAGNTIYF. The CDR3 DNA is TGTGCCTGGAGCGTGGGGGGTGCAGGAAACACCATATATTTT.

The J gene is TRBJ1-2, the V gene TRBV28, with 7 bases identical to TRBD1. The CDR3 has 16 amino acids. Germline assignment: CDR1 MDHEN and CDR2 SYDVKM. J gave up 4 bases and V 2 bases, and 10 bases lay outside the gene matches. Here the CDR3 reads CASSLGTATLGYGYTF. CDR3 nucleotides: TGTGCCAGCAGTTTAGGGACAGCAACTTTAGGCTATGGCTACACCTTC.

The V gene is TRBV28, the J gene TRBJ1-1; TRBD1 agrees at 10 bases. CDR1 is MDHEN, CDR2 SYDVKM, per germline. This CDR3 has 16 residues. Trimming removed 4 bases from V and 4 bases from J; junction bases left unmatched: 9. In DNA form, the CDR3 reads TGTGCCAGCAGTTACTTCCGGGACAGGGGAGGCACTGAAGCTTTCTTT. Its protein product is CASSYFRDRGGTEAFF.

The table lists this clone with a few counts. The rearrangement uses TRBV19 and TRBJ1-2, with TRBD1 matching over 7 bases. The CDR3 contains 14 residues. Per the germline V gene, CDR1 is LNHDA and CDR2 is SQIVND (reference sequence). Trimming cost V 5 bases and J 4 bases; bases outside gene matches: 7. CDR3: CASSDRQGSYGYTF. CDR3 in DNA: TGTGCCAGTAGTGATCGACAGGGAAGCTATGGCTACACCTTC.

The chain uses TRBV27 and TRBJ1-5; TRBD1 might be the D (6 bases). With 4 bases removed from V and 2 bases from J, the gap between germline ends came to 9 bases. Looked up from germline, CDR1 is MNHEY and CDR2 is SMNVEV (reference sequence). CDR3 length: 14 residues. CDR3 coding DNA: TGTGCCAGCAGTTCCAGGGGTGGCAATCAGCCCCAGCATTTT. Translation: CASSSRGGNQPQHF.

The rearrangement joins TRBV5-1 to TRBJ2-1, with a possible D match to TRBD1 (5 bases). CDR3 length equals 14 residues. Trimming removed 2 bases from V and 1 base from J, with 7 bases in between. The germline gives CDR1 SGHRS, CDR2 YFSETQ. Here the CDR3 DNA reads TGCGCCAGCAGCTTACAGGATTCCTACAATGAGCAGTTCTTC. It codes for CASSLQDSYNEQFF.